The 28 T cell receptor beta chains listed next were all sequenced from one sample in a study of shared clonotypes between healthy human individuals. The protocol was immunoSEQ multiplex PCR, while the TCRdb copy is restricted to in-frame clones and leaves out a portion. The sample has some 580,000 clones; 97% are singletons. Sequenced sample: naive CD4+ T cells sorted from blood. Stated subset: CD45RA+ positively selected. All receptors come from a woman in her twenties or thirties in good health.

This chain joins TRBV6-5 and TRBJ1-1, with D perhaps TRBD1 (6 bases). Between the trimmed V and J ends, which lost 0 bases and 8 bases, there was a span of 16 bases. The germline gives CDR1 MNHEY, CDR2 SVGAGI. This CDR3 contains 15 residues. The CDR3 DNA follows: TGTGCCAGCAGTTACTCGTCGGGGGCGGGAGGCGAAGCTTTCTTT. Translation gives CASSYSSGAGGEAFF.

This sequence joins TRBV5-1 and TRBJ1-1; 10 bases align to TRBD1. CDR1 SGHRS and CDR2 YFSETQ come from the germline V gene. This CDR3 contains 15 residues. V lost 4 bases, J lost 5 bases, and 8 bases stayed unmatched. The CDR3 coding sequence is TGCGCCAGCAGCGTGACAGGGGGCGCGAGAACTGAAGCTTTCTTT. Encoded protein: CASSVTGGARTEAFF.

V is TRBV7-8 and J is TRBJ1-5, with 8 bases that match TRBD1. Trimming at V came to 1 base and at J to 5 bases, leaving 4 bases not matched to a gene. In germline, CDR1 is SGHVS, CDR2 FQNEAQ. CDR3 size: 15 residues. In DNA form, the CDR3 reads TGTGCCAGCAGCTTAGGGCGCAGGGGGCATCAGCCCCAGCATTTT. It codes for CASSLGRRGHQPQHF.

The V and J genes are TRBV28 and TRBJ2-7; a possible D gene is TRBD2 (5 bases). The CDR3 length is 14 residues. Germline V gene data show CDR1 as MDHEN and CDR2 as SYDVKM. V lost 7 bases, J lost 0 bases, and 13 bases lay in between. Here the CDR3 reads CASNHRGSSYEQYF. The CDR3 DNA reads TGTGCCAGCAACCATCGCGGGTCCTCCTACGAGCAGTACTTC.

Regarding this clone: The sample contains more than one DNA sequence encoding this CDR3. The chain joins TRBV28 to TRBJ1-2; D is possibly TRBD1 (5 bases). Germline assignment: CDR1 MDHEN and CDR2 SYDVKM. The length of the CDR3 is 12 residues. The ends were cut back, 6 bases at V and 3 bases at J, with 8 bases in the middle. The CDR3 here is CASSLGDYGYTF. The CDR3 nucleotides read TGTGCCAGCAGCCTGGGGGACTATGGCTACACCTTC.

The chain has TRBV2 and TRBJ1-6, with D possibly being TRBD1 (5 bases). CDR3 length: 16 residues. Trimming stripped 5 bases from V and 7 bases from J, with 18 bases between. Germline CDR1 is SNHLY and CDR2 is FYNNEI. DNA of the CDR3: TGTGCCAGCAGTTCACGGAAAGGGACTCGCAATTCACCCCTCCACTTT. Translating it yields CASSSRKGTRNSPLHF. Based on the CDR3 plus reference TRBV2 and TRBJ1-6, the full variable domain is EPEVTQTPSHQVTQMGQEVILRCVPISNHLYFYWYRQILGQKVEFLVSFYNNEISEKSEIFDDQFSVERPDGSNFTLKIRSTKLEDSAMYFCASSSRKGTRNSPLHFGNGTRLTVT.

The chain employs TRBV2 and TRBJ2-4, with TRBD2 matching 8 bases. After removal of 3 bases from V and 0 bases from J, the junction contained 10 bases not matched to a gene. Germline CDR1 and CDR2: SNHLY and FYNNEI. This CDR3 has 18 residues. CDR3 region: CASSEVAGPRLAKNIQYF. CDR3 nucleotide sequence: TGTGCCAGCAGTGAGGTAGCGGGACCCAGACTAGCCAAAAACATTCAGTACTTC.

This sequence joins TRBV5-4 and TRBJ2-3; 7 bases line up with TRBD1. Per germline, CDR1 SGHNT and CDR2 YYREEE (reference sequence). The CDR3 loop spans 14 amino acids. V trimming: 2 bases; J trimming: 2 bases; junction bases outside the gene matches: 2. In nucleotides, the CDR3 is TGTGCCAGCAGCTTCGGACAGGCCACAGATACGCAGTATTTT. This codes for CASSFGQATDTQYF. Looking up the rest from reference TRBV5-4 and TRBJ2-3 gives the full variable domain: ETGVTQSPTHLIKTRGQQVTLRCSSQSGHNTVSWYQQALGQGPQFIFQYYREEENGRGNFPPRFSGLQFPNYSSELNVNALELDDSALYLCASSFGQATDTQYFGPGTRLTVL.

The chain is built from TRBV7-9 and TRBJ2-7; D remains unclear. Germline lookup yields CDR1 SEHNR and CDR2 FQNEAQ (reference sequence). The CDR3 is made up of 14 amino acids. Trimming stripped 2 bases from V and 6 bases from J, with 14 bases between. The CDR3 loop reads CASSLNGPSGEQYF. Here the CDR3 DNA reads TGTGCCAGCAGCTTAAATGGGCCCTCGGGCGAGCAGTACTTC. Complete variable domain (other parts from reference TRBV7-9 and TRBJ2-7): DTGVSQNPRHKITKRGQNVTFRCDPISEHNRLYWYRQTLGQGPEFLTYFQNEAQLEKSRLLSDRFSAERPKGSFSTLEIQRTEQGDSAMYLCASSLNGPSGEQYFGPGTRLTVT.

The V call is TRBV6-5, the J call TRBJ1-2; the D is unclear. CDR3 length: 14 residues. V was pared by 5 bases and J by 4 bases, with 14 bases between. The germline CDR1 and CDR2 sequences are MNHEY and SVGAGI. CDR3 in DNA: TGTGCCAGCAGTCAGGATCGGTCGGTCTATGGCTACACCTTC. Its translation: CASSQDRSVYGYTF.

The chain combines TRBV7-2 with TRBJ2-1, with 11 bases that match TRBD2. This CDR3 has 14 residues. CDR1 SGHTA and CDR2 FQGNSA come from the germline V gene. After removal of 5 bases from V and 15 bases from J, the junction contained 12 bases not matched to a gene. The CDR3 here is CASSRPTTSGSRFF. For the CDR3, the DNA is TGTGCCAGCAGCCGCCCGACAACTAGCGGGAGCCGGTTCTTC.

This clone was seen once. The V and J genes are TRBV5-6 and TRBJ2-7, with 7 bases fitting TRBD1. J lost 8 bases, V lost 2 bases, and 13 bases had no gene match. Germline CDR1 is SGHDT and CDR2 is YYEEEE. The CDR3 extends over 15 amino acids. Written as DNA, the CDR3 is TGTGCCAGCAGCTTACCGGGACAGCCTATTACGAAGCAGTACTTC. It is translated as CASSLPGQPITKQYF.

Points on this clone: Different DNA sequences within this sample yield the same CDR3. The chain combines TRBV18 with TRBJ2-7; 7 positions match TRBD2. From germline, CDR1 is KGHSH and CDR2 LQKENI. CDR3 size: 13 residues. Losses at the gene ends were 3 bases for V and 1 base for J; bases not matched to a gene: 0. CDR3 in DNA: TGTGCCAGCTCACCGGGACTATCCTACGAGCAGTACTTC. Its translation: CASSPGLSYEQYF.

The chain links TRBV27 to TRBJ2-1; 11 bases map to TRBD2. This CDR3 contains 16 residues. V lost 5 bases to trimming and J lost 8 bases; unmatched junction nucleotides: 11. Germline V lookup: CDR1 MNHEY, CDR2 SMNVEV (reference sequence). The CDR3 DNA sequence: TGTGCCAGCAGTCCGAGACCTCGACTAGCGGGGCATGAGCAGTTCTTC. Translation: CASSPRPRLAGHEQFF.

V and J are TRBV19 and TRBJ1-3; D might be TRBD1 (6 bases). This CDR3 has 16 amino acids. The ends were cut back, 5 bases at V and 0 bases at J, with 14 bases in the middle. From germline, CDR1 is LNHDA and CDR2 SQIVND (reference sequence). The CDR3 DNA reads TGTGCCAGTAGTGCGCCGACAGGACGCTCTGGAAACACCATATATTTT. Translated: CASSAPTGRSGNTIYF. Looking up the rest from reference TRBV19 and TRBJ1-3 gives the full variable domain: DGGITQSPKYLFRKEGQNVTLSCEQNLNHDAMYWYRQDPGQGLRLIYYSQIVNDFQKGDIAEGYSVSREKKESFPLTVTSAQKNPTAFYLCASSAPTGRSGNTIYFGEGSWLTVV.

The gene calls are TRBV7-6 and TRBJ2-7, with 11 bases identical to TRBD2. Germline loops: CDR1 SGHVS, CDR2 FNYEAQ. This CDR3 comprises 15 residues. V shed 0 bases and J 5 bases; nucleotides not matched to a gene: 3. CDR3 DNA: TGTGCCAGCAGCTTAGCACTAGCGGGAGCAGACGAGCAGTACTTC. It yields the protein CASSLALAGADEQYF.

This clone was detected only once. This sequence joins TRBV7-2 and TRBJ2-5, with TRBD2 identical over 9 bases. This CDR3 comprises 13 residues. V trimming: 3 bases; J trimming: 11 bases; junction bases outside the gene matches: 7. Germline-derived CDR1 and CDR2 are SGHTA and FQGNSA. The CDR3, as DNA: TGTGCCAGCAGCTTGGACCCCAGCGGGGGGCAGTACTTC. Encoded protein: CASSLDPSGGQYF.

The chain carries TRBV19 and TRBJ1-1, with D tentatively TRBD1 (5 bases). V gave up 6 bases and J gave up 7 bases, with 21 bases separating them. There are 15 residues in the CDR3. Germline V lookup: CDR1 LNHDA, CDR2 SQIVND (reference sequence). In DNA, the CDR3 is TGTGCCAGTAGGGATTCGGGACGGGCGAACGGTGAAGCTTTCTTT. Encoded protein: CASRDSGRANGEAFF.

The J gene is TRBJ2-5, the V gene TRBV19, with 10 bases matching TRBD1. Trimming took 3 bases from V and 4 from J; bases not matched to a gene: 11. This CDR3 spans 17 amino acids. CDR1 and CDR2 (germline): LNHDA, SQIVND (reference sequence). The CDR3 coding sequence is TGTGCCAGTAGTATCAGACCGGACAGGGGGACGTCAGAGACCCAGTACTTC. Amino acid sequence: CASSIRPDRGTSETQYF. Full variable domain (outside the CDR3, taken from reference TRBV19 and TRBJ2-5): DGGITQSPKYLFRKEGQNVTLSCEQNLNHDAMYWYRQDPGQGLRLIYYSQIVNDFQKGDIAEGYSVSREKKESFPLTVTSAQKNPTAFYLCASSIRPDRGTSETQYFGPGTRLLVL.

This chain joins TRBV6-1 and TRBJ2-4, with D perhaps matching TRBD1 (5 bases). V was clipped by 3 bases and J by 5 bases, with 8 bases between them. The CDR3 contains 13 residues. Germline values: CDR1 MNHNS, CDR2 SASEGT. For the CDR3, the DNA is TGTGCCAGCAGTGATAGGGGCGAAAACATTCAGTACTTC. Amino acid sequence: CASSDRGENIQYF.

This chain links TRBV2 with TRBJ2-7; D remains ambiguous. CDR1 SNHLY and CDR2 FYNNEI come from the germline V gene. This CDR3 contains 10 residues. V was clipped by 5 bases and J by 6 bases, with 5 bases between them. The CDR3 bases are TGTGCCAGCAGTTTCACCGAGCAGTACTTC. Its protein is CASSFTEQYF.

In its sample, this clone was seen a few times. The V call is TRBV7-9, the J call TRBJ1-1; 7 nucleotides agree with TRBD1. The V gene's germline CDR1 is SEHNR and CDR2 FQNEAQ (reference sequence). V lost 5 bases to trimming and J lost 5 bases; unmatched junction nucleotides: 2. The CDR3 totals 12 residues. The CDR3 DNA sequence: TGTGCCAGCAGCACAGGGGTTACTGAAGCTTTCTTT. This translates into CASSTGVTEAFF.

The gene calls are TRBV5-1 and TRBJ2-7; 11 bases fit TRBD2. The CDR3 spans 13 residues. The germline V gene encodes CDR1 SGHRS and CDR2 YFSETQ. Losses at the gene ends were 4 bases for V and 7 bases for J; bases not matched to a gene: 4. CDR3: CASSKTSGTEQYF. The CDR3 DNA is TGCGCCAGCAGCAAGACTAGCGGGACGGAGCAGTACTTC.

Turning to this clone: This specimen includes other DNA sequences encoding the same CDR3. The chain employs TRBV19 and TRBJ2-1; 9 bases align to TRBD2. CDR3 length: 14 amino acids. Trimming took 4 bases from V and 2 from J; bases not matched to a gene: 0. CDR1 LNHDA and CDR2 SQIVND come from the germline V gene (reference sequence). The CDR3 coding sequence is TGTGCCAGTAGTAGCGGGAGGGCCTACAATGAGCAGTTCTTC. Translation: CASSSGRAYNEQFF.

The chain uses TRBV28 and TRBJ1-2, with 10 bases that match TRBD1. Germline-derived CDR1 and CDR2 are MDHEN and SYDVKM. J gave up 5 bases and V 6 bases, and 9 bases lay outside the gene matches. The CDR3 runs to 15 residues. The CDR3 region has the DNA TGTGCCAGCAGCCCACCGGGACAGGGGATATATGGCTACACCTTC. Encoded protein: CASSPPGQGIYGYTF.

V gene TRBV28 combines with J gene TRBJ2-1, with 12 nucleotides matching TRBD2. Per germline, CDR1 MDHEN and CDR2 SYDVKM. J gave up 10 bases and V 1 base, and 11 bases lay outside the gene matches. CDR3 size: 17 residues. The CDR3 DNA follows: TGTGCCAGCAGTTTATTCCCTAGCGGGAGGGCCTTGGGGGAGCAGTTCTTC. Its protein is CASSLFPSGRALGEQFF.

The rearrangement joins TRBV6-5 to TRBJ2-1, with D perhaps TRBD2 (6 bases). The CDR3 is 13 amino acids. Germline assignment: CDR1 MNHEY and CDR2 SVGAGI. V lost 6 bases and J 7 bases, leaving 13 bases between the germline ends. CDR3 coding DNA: TGTGCCAGCAGAGTACTAGCTAGGAATGAGCAGTTCTTC. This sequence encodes CASRVLARNEQFF.

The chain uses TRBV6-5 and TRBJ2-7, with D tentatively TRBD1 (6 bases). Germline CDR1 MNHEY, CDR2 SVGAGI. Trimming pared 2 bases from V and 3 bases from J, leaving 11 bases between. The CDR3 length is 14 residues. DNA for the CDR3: TGTGCCAGCAGTTACCGGGACACTTACTACGAGCAGTACTTC. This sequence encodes CASSYRDTYYEQYF.